This T cell receptor (beta chain) was identified during a study of blood T cell repertoires in COVID-19. Repertoires were generated with immunoSEQ multiplex PCR, while TCRdb's copy carries only in-frame clones and drops some. The data show a few hundred thousand clones, roughly 88% seen once. V trimming: 10 bases; J trimming: 4 bases; junction bases outside the gene matches: 4. The CDR3 loop spans 12 amino acids. Germline CDR1 SGHAT, CDR2 FQNNGV. This sequence originates from a woman aged 30 to 39 with active or convalescent COVID-19. Material for sequencing was peripheral blood. V gene TRBV11-2 combines with J gene TRBJ2-3, with 8 bases lining up with TRBD2. The CDR3 bases are TGTGCCACGGGGGGGACCGCAGATACGCAGTATTTT. Encoded protein: CATGGTADTQYF.